One and the same sample provided the 4 T cell receptor beta chains below, sequenced in a study of blood T cells in healthy people across ages. Together with a sample-barcoded 5' primer, a J-beta primer mix was included in a second PCR lasting about 6 to 11 cycles. Each CDR3 protein is one row after TCRdb ran MiXCR on the 5' RACE reads. The sample lists around 1,700,000 distinct CDR3 sequences, approximately 30% occurring once. Sequenced sample: blood. The receptors stem from a woman in her twenties or thirties in good health.

This clonotype was recorded a few times. J is TRBJ2-3 and V is TRBV5-5; D is possibly TRBD2 (6 bases). Germline CDR1 is SGHKS and CDR2 is YYEKEE (reference sequence). CDR3 length: 17 amino acids. V was trimmed by 5 bases and J by 1 base, leaving 20 bases between them. As DNA, the CDR3 is TGTGCCAGCAGGAGTAGCGGATCGCTTCATCGCACAGATACGCAGTATTTT. Residues: CASRSSGSLHRTDTQYF.

This rearrangement joins TRBV3-1 to TRBJ1-2; the D is unclear. The V gene's germline CDR1 is LGHDT and CDR2 YNNKEL (reference sequence). V dropped 2 bases and J dropped 4 bases, with 11 bases sitting between them. The CDR3 spans 14 residues. The CDR3 coding sequence is TGTGCCAGCAGCCAATCAAACAGTCTCTATGGCTACACCTTC. The encoded protein is CASSQSNSLYGYTF.

This chain connects TRBV6-2 or TRBV6-3 to TRBJ1-4, with D perhaps TRBD1 (5 bases). V was trimmed by 8 bases and J by 8 bases, leaving 18 bases between them. This CDR3 spans 14 amino acids. Germline values: CDR1 MNHEY, CDR2 SVGEGT. In DNA, the CDR3 is TGTGCCAGCGGACCCCGAGGGGCACGGGAAAAACTGTTTTTT. This codes for CASGPRGAREKLFF.

This clonotype came up a few times. The rearrangement links TRBV5-5 to TRBJ1-1; D ambiguous. V gave up 1 base and J gave up 5 bases, with 9 bases separating them. The germline V gene encodes CDR1 SGHKS and CDR2 YYEKEE (reference sequence). This CDR3 has 13 residues. The CDR3 is CASSLLGYTEAFF. As DNA, the CDR3 is TGTGCCAGCAGCTTGCTAGGGTATACTGAAGCTTTCTTT.